Following are 6 T cell receptor beta chains from one sample sequenced in a study of OX40 agonist ivuxolimab in advanced cancers. Method: immunoSEQ multiplex PCR; TCRdb's copy keeps in-frame clones and lacks some. The data show about 58,000 clones, around 78% seen once. The material sequenced was CD4+ or CD8+ T cells sorted from blood, taken in a trial of the OX40 agonist ivuxolimab. Receptor source: an adult with an advanced solid tumor such as melanoma, head and neck, liver or kidney cancer.

The gene calls are TRBV6-6 and TRBJ2-7; the match to TRBD1 covers 12 bases. The junction had 5 bases not matched to a gene; V was cut back by 2 bases and J by 3 bases. The CDR3 has 16 residues. Germline V gives CDR1 MNHNY, CDR2 SVGAGI (reference sequence). CDR3 DNA: TGTGCCAGCAGTTACCGTGGGACAGGGGGCATCTACGAGCAGTACTTC. It specifies CASSYRGTGGIYEQYF.

CDR3 bases: TGTGCCAGCAGCGTGGACAGACTGAACACTGAAGCTTTCTTT. It yields the protein CASSVDRLNTEAFF. The genes are TRBV28 and TRBJ1-1, with a tentative D call TRBD1 (6 bases). With 6 bases removed from V and 0 bases from J, the gap between germline ends came to 11 bases. CDR1 is MDHEN and CDR2 is SYDVKM in the germline V gene. The CDR3 consists of 14 residues.

The chain uses TRBV7-3 and TRBJ1-3; D is unresolved. This CDR3 comprises 16 residues. Germline CDR1 SGHTA, CDR2 FQGTGA. The V and J ends lost 5 bases and 0 bases respectively, with 14 bases between them. The CDR3 is CASSGSASYSGNTIYF. CDR3 DNA: TGTGCCAGCAGCGGAAGCGCGTCTTACTCTGGAAACACCATATATTTT.

Only a few counts were recorded for this clone. The rearrangement uses TRBV5-5 and TRBJ1-1, with D uncertain. Germline CDR1 is SGHKS and CDR2 is YYEKEE (reference sequence). This CDR3 contains 13 residues. Trimming took off 1 base at V and 1 base at J, with 5 bases between the two ends. CDR3 bases: TGTGCCAGCAGCTTGCTACAGAACACTGAAGCTTTCTTT. Translation gives CASSLLQNTEAFF.

This chain uses TRBV5-1 with TRBJ1-2; D gene unclear. CDR3 length: 12 residues. In germline, CDR1 is SGHRS, CDR2 YFSETQ. V lost 3 bases to trimming and J lost 4 bases, with 7 bases between them. CDR3 region: CASSSDFYGYTF. As DNA, the CDR3 is TGCGCCAGCAGCTCGGACTTCTATGGCTACACCTTC.

This clone was seen a handful of times. The chain employs TRBV29-1 and TRBJ2-2; D call uncertain. Germline CDR1 reads SQVTM; CDR2 reads ANQGSEA. Between the trimmed V and J ends, which lost 3 bases and 1 base, there was a span of 3 bases. The CDR3 is made up of 12 amino acids. CDR3 loop: CSVEGNTGELFF. CDR3 DNA: TGCAGCGTTGAGGGGAACACCGGGGAGCTGTTTTTT.